Many counts were recorded for the clone carrying this T cell receptor (beta chain). TCRdb re-analysed the 5' RACE reads in MiXCR, keeping a single row per CDR3 protein. Among 30,000 to 35,000 distinct CDR3 sequences listed, less than 8% were seen once. The data derive from a study of early T cells in non-severe SARS-CoV-2 infection. Looked up from germline, CDR1 is KGHSH and CDR2 is LQKENI. With 2 bases removed from V and 4 bases from J, the gap between germline ends came to 11 bases. The CDR3 is made up of 15 amino acids. The chain is built from TRBV18 and TRBJ2-2; tentatively, D is TRBD1 or TRBD2 (6 bases each). This clonotype was obtained from an adult who was a healthcare worker with PCR-confirmed SARS-CoV-2 infection or an uninfected control (not recorded which). The sequencing input was whole blood. CDR3 sequence: CASSPFRGRTGELFF. Here the CDR3 DNA reads TGTGCCAGCTCACCATTCCGGGGGCGCACCGGGGAGCTGTTTTTT.